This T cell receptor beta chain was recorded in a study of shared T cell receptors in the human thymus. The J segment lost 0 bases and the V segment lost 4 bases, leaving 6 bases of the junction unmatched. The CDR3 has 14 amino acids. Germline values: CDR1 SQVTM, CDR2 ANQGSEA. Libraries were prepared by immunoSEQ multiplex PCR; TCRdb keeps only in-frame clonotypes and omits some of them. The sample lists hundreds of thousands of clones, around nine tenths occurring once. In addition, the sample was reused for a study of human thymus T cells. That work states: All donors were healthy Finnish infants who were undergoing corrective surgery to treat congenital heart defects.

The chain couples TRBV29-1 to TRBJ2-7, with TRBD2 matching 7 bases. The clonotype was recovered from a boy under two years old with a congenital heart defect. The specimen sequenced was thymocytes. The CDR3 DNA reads TGCAGCGTTGGGGGAGGGGTTAACTCCTACGAGCAGTACTTC. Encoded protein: CSVGGGVNSYEQYF.